Here is one T cell receptor (beta chain) with its context. Per the original data handling: Estimation of nucleated cell counts was performed using reference gene primer amplification. Some clones are missing from TCRdb's copy, which holds only in-frame ones; the method was immunoSEQ multiplex PCR. From that table come the V and J calls and clone size; the DNA was used to work out D and trimming. The data show 150,000 to 180,000 clones, about four fifths seen once. This sample was taken from a study of blood T cell repertoires in COVID-19. At the level of the study: The United States, Italy and Spain provided the acute and convalescent COVID-19 samples. PBMCs, B-cell-depleted T cells, or T cells provided the cDNA or gDNA that made up the material.

Germline CDR1 and CDR2: LGHDT and YNNKEL (reference sequence). The length of the CDR3 is 13 residues. V lost 1 base and J 5 bases, leaving 6 bases between the germline ends. The specimen sequenced was peripheral blood. This chain connects TRBV3-1 (or the pseudogene TRBV3-2) to TRBJ2-1, with D unresolved. This TCR came from a woman in her sixties with acute or convalescent COVID-19. CDR3 in DNA: TGTGCCAGCAGCCAAGCGACTCACAATGAGCAGTTCTTC. The encoded protein is CASSQATHNEQFF.